This paragraph covers one T cell receptor beta chain sequence. Antigen unknown. Trimming pared 6 bases from V and 5 bases from J, leaving 11 bases between. The germline V gene has CDR1 MNHNS and CDR2 SASEGT. The CDR3 has 13 amino acids. The data are from a study of cytomegalovirus exposure and HLA in healthy donors. As for the study in general: Earlier work reported 100 million or so unique TCR beta sequences from 150 million to 200 million T cells. Study-level findings and limits: Most likely, a cluster of highly shared sequence variants arose as a sequencing artifact. The study designated roughly 160 TCR beta chains cytomegalovirus-associated.

The primer mix had 60 Vbeta and 13 Jbeta primers. TCRdb's copy holds only in-frame clones and misses some; the assay was immunoSEQ multiplex PCR. Here the sample spans 170,000 or so clones, 86% being singletons. This chain uses TRBV6-1 with TRBJ1-5; no firm D call. Specimen: PBMCs. The origin of this receptor is a woman aged 18 to 35 in good health and CMV-seronegative. CDR3 region: CASRDGLYQPQHF. In DNA, the CDR3 is TGTGCCAGCAGGGACGGACTCTATCAGCCCCAGCATTTT.